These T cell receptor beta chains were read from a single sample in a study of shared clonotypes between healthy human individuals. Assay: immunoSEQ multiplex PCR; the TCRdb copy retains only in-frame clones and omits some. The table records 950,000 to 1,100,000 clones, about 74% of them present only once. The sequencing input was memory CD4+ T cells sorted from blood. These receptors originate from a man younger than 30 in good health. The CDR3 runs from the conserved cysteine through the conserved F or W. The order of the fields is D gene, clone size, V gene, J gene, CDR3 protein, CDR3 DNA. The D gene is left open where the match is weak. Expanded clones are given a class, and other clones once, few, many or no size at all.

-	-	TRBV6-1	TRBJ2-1	CASNGVGVGEQFF	TGTGCCAGCAACGGAGTGGGGGTTGGTGAGCAGTTCTTC
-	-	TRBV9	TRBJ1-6	CASSARQAETPLHF	TGTGCCAGCAGCGCTCGGCAGGCAGAGACACCCCTCCACTTT
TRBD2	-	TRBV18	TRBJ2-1	CASSPSLAGEYEQFF	TGTGCCAGCTCACCGTCACTAGCGGGGGAGTATGAGCAGTTCTTC
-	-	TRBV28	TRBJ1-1	CASSLLHEVNTEAFF	TGTGCCAGCAGTTTACTCCACGAGGTGAACACTGAAGCTTTCTTT
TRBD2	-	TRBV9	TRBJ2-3	CASSVDAGEGTDTQYF	TGTGCCAGCAGCGTAGACGCGGGAGAGGGGACAGATACGCAGTATTTT
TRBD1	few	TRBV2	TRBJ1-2	CASSEVGQGATGYTF	TGTGCCAGCAGTGAAGTTGGACAGGGGGCAACTGGCTACACCTTC
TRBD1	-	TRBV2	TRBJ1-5	CASSGAVDRGIGNQPQHF	TGTGCCAGCAGTGGAGCGGTGGACAGGGGCATCGGCAATCAGCCCCAGCATTTT
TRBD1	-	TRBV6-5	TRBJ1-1	CASKDRGHTEAFF	TGTGCCAGCAAAGACAGGGGGCACACTGAAGCTTTCTTT
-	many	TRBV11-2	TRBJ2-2	CASSTYANTGELFF	TGTGCCAGCAGTACGTATGCGAACACCGGGGAGCTGTTTTTT
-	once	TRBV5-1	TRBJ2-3	CASSPGPTDTQYF	TGCGCCAGCAGCCCGGGGCCCACAGATACGCAGTATTTT